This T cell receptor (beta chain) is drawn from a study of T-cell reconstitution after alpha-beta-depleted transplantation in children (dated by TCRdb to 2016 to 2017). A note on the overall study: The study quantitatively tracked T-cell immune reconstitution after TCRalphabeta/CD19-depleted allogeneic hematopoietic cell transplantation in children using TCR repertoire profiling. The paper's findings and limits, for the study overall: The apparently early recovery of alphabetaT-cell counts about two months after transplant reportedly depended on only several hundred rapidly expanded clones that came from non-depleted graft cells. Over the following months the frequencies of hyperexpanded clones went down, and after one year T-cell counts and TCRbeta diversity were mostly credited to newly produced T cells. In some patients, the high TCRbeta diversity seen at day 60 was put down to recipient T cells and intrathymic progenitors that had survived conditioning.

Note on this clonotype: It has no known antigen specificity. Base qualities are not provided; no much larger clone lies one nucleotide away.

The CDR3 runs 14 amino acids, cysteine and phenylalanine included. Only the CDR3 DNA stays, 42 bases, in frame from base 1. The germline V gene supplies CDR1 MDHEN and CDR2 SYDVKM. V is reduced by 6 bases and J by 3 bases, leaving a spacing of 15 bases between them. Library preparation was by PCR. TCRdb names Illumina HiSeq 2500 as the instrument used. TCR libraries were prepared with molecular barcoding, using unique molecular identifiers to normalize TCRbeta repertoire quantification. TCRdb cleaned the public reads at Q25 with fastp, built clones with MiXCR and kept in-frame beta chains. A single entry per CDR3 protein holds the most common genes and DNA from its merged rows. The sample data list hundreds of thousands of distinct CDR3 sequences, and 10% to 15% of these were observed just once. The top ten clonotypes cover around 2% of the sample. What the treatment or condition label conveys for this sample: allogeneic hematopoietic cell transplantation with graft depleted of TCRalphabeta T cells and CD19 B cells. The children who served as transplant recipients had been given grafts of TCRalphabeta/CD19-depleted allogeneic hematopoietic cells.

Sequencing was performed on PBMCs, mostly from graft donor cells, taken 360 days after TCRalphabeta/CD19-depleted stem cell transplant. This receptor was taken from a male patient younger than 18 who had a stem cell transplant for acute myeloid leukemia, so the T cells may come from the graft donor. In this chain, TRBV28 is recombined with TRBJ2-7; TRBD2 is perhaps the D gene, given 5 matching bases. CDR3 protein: CASSGFPGIYEQYF. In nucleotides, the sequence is TGTGCCAGCAGCGGCTTTCCCGGGATCTACGAGCAGTACTTC.